The entry below describes one TCR beta chain. The sample originates from a study of blood T cell repertoires in COVID-19. Produced via immunoSEQ multiplex PCR; TCRdb's table is partial and in-frame only. The sample has some 380,000 clones; approximately 89% are singletons. CDR1 is SGHTA and CDR2 is FQGNSA in the germline V gene. This CDR3 is built from 18 residues. Trimming took off 0 bases at V and 7 bases at J, with 23 bases between the two ends. This receptor was identified in a man aged 30 to 45 who had recovered from COVID-19. The gene calls are TRBV7-2 and TRBJ2-3; D is uncertain. The source material was PBMCs or T cells enriched from blood (not recorded which). CDR3 amino acids: CASSLAASISLPSYTQYF. The CDR3 DNA follows: TGTGCCAGCAGCTTAGCGGCGAGCATTAGCCTCCCTTCATATACGCAGTATTTT.